This entry lists 30 T cell receptor beta chains sequenced from one sample in a study of tumor-infiltrating lymphocytes in primary liver carcinoma. From 500 ng of total RNA, TCR beta-specific cDNA was reverse-transcribed using a constant-region primer. Three nested multiplex PCR rounds, a slightly modified ARM-PCR, produced the libraries for TCR beta. Forward primers for TRBV1-TRBV30 and a C-beta reverse primer served the first two PCR rounds, at around 11 cycles each. TCRdb recomputed calls from the multiplex PCR reads with MiXCR, one row per CDR3 protein. The repertoire holds approximately 92,000 distinct CDR3 sequences, over 55% seen once, with over 7.5% in the top ten. Each 20-30 mg portion of unsorted bulk tissue served as the source for co-extraction of RNA and DNA. The sample consisted of liver tumor tissue from sampling region 5. Subset described: tumor region T5, tumor centre. These receptors all stem from a woman in her sixties with primary liver carcinoma and hepatitis B virus infection.

The genes are TRBV24-1 and TRBJ2-6; D possibly corresponds to TRBD1 (5 bases). Per germline, CDR1 KGHDR and CDR2 SFDVKD. The CDR3 is 17 residues long. V was pared by 2 bases and J by 0 bases, with 10 bases between. DNA for the CDR3: TGTGCCACCAGTGATTCGGCAGGGTTCTCTGGGGCCAACGTCCTGACTTTC. Protein product: CATSDSAGFSGANVLTF.

This clonotype was counted once. The CDR3 sequence: CAWGPRTSGGLSYEQYF. The CDR3 DNA is TGTGCCTGGGGTCCGAGGACTAGCGGAGGTCTCTCCTACGAGCAGTACTTC. This chain uses TRBV30 with TRBJ2-7; the match to TRBD2 covers 10 bases. From germline, CDR1 is GTSNPN and CDR2 SVGIG (reference sequence). V gave up 5 bases and J gave up 0 bases; unmatched junction bases: 13. This CDR3 has 17 residues.

The chain uses TRBV5-6 and TRBJ2-1; D is perhaps TRBD2 (6 bases). Germline CDR1 reads SGHDT; CDR2 reads YYEEEE. The length of the CDR3 is 15 residues. The V and J ends lost 0 bases and 9 bases respectively, with 16 bases between them. The DNA of the CDR3 is TGTGCCAGCAGCTTGGCCGGGAGACCCAACACTGAGCAGTTCTTC. It codes for CASSLAGRPNTEQFF.

A remark on this clonotype: Germline and junction disagree at one end, which may indicate a read error. This rearrangement joins TRBV28 to TRBJ2-1, with D uncertain. The CDR3 length is 15 residues. Germline V gene data show CDR1 as MDHEN and CDR2 as SYDVKM. The CDR3 region is CASETDSSSYNEQFF. The CDR3 bases are TGTGCCAGCGAGACCGACTCAAGCTCCTACAATGAGCAGTTTTTC. The full variable domain, completed using reference TRBV28 and TRBJ2-1, is DVKVTQSSRYLVKRTGEKVFLECVQDMDHENMFWYRQDPGLGLRLIYFSYDVKMKEKGDIPEGYSVSREKKERFSLILESASTNQTSMYLCASETDSSSYNEQFFGPGTRLTVL.

At least ten counts were recorded for this clonotype. The chain is built from TRBV7-9 and TRBJ2-1; D not certain. The CDR3 runs to 13 residues. The ends were cut back, 8 bases at V and 0 bases at J, with 8 bases in the middle. The V gene's germline CDR1 is SEHNR and CDR2 FQNEAQ (reference sequence). CDR3 sequence reads: CASGRGSYNEQFF. In DNA form, the CDR3 reads TGTGCCAGCGGAAGAGGCTCCTACAATGAGCAGTTCTTC.

With respect to this clonotype: Being one base from a much bigger clone, this may be a read error. This chain links TRBV10-3 with TRBJ1-3, with 7 bases identical to TRBD1. Germline V lookup: CDR1 ENHRY, CDR2 SYGVKD. V gave up 4 bases and J gave up 4 bases; unmatched junction bases: 7. This CDR3 has 15 amino acids. The CDR3 region has the DNA TGTGCCATCAGTGGCCAGACAGGGCCCGGAAACACCATATATTTT. Translation gives CAISGQTGPGNTIYF.

This clonotype showed up just once. Mismatch with germline at one junction end may stem from a read error. The CDR3 nucleotides read TGTGCCAGCAACTCCGGACTGTACAATGAGCAATTCTTC. Translation gives CASNSGLYNEQFF. The chain uses TRBV11-2 and TRBJ2-1; tentatively, D is TRBD2 (5 bases). The length of the CDR3 is 13 residues. Germline V gives CDR1 SGHAT, CDR2 FQNNGV.

As concerns this clonotype: The CDR3 ends on some other residue instead of the conserved phenylalanine or tryptophan, so this is likely a read error. The chain couples TRBV11-2 to TRBJ2-1; D gene unclear. This CDR3 is built from 12 residues. The germline gives CDR1 SGHAT, CDR2 FQNNGV. The V end was cut by 3 bases, the J end by 4 bases, with 4 bases between. This chain's CDR3 is CASSFTYNEQFS. In nucleotides, the CDR3 is TGTGCCAGCAGCTTCACATACAATGAGCAGTTCTCC.

Concerning this clonotype: The final CDR3 position lacks the conserved phenylalanine or tryptophan, pointing to a likely read error. The V gene is TRBV10-3, the J gene TRBJ2-7, with 8 bases identical to TRBD2. This CDR3 comprises 14 residues. From germline, CDR1 is ENHRY and CDR2 SYGVKD. V was pared by 6 bases and J by 6 bases, with 10 bases of the junction left unmatched. CDR3 sequence reads: CAISEAGETSEQYL. Written as DNA, the CDR3 is TGTGCCATCAGCGAAGCGGGAGAAACTAGCGAGCAGTACCTC.

Only a few counts were recorded for this clonotype. The chain links TRBV7-8 to TRBJ2-2; D remains ambiguous. V dropped 0 bases and J dropped 4 bases, with 6 bases sitting between them. Germline V CDR1 and CDR2: SGHVS, FQNEAQ. The CDR3 is made up of 14 amino acids. In nucleotides, the CDR3 is TGTGCCAGCAGCTTAGCTGCCGGCACCGGGGAGCTGTTTTTT. Amino acids: CASSLAAGTGELFF.

This clonotype was recorded many times. This chain links TRBV7-9 with TRBJ2-2, with 8 nucleotides matching TRBD2. This CDR3 spans 14 amino acids. Germline V CDR1 and CDR2: SEHNR, FQNEAQ (reference sequence). After removal of 11 bases from V and 4 bases from J, the junction contained 9 bases not matched to a gene. In DNA form, the CDR3 reads TGTGCCGGCACAAGCGGGAGCTTCACCGGGGAGCTGTTTTTT. Its translation is CAGTSGSFTGELFF.

This clonotype was seen once. At one end the junction does not follow the germline gene, possibly because of a read error. The chain recombines TRBV28 with TRBJ2-7; a weak D match, TRBD2 (6 bases). The CDR3 spans 13 residues. Germline CDR1 is MDHEN and CDR2 is SYDVKM. The CDR3 nucleotides are TGTACCAGCAAAAGGGACTCCCTCTACGAGCAGTACTTC. Its protein product is CTSKRDSLYEQYF.

About this clonotype: An end of the junction does not agree with germline; a read error may underlie this. The CDR3 reads CASSQSGQSGANILTF. The CDR3 nucleotides read TGCGCCAGCAGCCAATCGGGCCAATCCGGGGCCAACATCCTGACTTTC. The rearrangement uses TRBV4-1 and TRBJ2-6; either TRBD1 or TRBD2 may supply D (5 bases each). CDR3 length: 16 amino acids. Germline CDR1 reads MGHRA; CDR2 reads YSYEKL.

On this clonotype itself: At one end the junction does not follow the germline gene, possibly because of a read error. The V gene is TRBV30, the J gene TRBJ1-5; D not certain. Germline V gene sequence: CDR1 GTSNPN, CDR2 SVGIG (reference sequence). The CDR3 is 14 amino acids. The CDR3 protein is CSWSTGDLNQPQHF. The CDR3 bases are TGTTCCTGGAGTACTGGAGATCTCAATCAGCCCCAGCATTTT. Supplemented by reference TRBV30 and TRBJ1-5, the full variable domain reads SQTIHQWPATLVQPVGSPLSLECTVEGTSNPNLYWYRQAAGRGLQLLFYSVGIGQISSEVPQNLSASRPQDRQFILSSKKLLLSDSGFYLCSWSTGDLNQPQHFGDGTRLSIL.

CDR3 DNA sequence: TGCAGTGTCGTACAGGGTTACACCTACGAGCAGTACTTC. Its translation: CSVVQGYTYEQYF. The genes are TRBV29-1 and TRBJ2-7; maybe TRBD1 (6 bases). In germline, CDR1 is SQVTM, CDR2 ANQGSEA. This CDR3 spans 13 amino acids.

This clonotype appeared once. This chain connects TRBV29-1 to TRBJ2-7, with 9 bases aligning to TRBD2. CDR3 length: 18 amino acids. The germline V gene encodes CDR1 SQVTM and CDR2 ANQGSEA. The V and J ends lost 1 base and 6 bases, in that order; junction bases with no gene match: 19. The CDR3 loop reads CSVEASETSGRAAGEQYF. For the CDR3, the DNA is TGCAGCGTTGAAGCCTCCGAGACTAGCGGTAGGGCTGCAGGCGAGCAGTACTTC.

In the case of this clonotype: It may be a read error: a sequence one base away is much more abundant. The CDR3 here is CASVNRPSGNTEAFF. The CDR3 DNA reads TGTGCCAGCGTCAACAGGCCTTCGGGGAACACTGAAGCTTTCTTT. The rearrangement joins TRBV28 to TRBJ1-1, with D possibly TRBD1 on 5 matching bases. With 8 bases removed from V and 1 base from J, the gap between germline ends came to 17 bases. CDR1 is MDHEN and CDR2 is SYDVKM in the germline V gene. This CDR3 is built from 15 residues.

This clonotype was recorded at least ten times. The genes are TRBV6-6 and TRBJ2-1; D is uncertain. V lost 6 bases and J lost 12, with 15 bases in between. The CDR3 length is 12 residues. Germline V gene lookup returns CDR1 MNHNY and CDR2 SVGAGI (reference sequence). CDR3 sequence: CASSHTDLGQFF. In DNA form, the CDR3 reads TGTGCCAGCAGCCACACAGATCTCGGGCAGTTCTTC.

A note on this clonotype: At one end, the junction sequence differs from germline, possibly due to a read error. CDR3 in DNA: TGTGTCAGCAGTTTCGATCTGGACTCGACCTACGAGCAGTACTTC. Residues: CVSSFDLDSTYEQYF. The rearrangement joins TRBV12-3 or TRBV12-4 to TRBJ2-7, with D possibly being TRBD2 (5 bases). The CDR3 runs 15 residues.

This clonotype was detected many times. The chain combines TRBV4-2 with TRBJ2-3; TRBD2 aligns across 10 bases. The CDR3 spans 16 residues. V lost 0 bases and J lost 2; bases outside the gene matches: 2. Germline CDR1 LGHNA, CDR2 YNFKEQ. CDR3 sequence reads: CASSQELAGPTDTQYF. Written as DNA, the CDR3 is TGTGCCAGCAGCCAAGAACTAGCGGGACCCACAGATACGCAGTATTTT.

As regards this clonotype: A read error may produce the germline difference seen at one junction end. V gene TRBV7-9 combines with J gene TRBJ2-1, with D perhaps being TRBD1 or TRBD2 (5 bases each). Germline V lookup: CDR1 SEHNR, CDR2 FQNEAQ (reference sequence). The length of the CDR3 is 15 residues. The CDR3 reads CASSSSGASPNEQSF. The CDR3 coding sequence is TGTGCCAGCAGCTCCTCCGGGGCTAGCCCCAATGAGCAGTCCTTC.

In regard to this clonotype: Possible read error: a much larger clone is one base away. The chain combines TRBV14 with TRBJ1-2; D is unresolved. The CDR3 has 14 residues. Germline V gene sequence: CDR1 SGHDN, CDR2 FVKESK. Trimming shortened V by 1 base and J by 8 bases, and 14 bases separated the two germline ends. Written as DNA, the CDR3 is TGTGCCAGCAGCCAAGGTGGAGGGCCCCAGGGCTACACCTTC. Translating it yields CASSQGGGPQGYTF.

This clonotype was counted many times. The chain joins TRBV13 to TRBJ1-4; 9 positions match TRBD1. V gave up 2 bases and J gave up 10 bases; unmatched junction bases: 8. The CDR3 runs 15 residues. Germline CDR1 reads PRHDT; CDR2 reads FYEKMQ (reference sequence). CDR3 sequence: CASSLSGTGTVKLFF. CDR3 DNA sequence: TGTGCCAGCAGCTTATCCGGGACAGGGACCGTAAAACTGTTTTTT.

Regarding this clonotype: A clone one base away is much larger, so this may be a read error. The chain combines TRBV14 with TRBJ2-1, with 7 bases aligning to TRBD2. Germline V gene sequence: CDR1 SGHDN, CDR2 FVKESK. This CDR3 is built from 13 residues. The J segment lost 9 bases and the V segment lost 1 base, leaving 3 bases of the junction unmatched. The CDR3 spells CASSQGGTIEQFF. The CDR3, as DNA: TGTGCCAGCAGCCAAGGTGGGACTATTGAGCAGTTCTTC.

This clonotype occurred a few times. V and J are TRBV29-1 and TRBJ2-6; 8 nucleotides align to TRBD1. In germline, CDR1 is SQVTM, CDR2 ANQGSEA. The trim removed 8 bases at V and 2 bases at J, leaving 8 bases unmatched. This CDR3 contains 15 residues. The CDR3 DNA follows: TGCAGCATTGGAGGACAGGGAGCTGGGGCCAACGTCCTGACTTTC. Amino acid sequence: CSIGGQGAGANVLTF. The full variable domain, completed using reference TRBV29-1 and TRBJ2-6, is SAVISQKPSRDICQRGTSLTIQCQVDSQVTMMFWYRQQPGQSLTLIATANQGSEATYESGFVIDKFPISRPNLTFSTLTVSNMSPEDSSIYLCSIGGQGAGANVLTFGAGSRLTVL.

This clonotype was found many times. The chain couples TRBV5-1 to TRBJ2-1; TRBD2 matches 14 bases. Germline CDR1 reads SGHRS; CDR2 reads YFSETQ. The CDR3 has 18 residues. The trim removed 4 bases at V and 8 bases at J, leaving 14 bases unmatched. The CDR3 region is CASSVGTSGSRLIDEQFF. The DNA of the CDR3 is TGCGCCAGCAGCGTGGGGACTAGCGGGAGTCGACTGATTGATGAGCAGTTCTTC.

This clonotype came up once. Since no conserved phenylalanine or tryptophan closes the CDR3, a read error is the likely cause. The DNA is omitted, as the CDR3 cannot be located on it reliably, and the CDR3 follows TCRdb's listing. The chain employs TRBV21-1 and TRBJ1-5. TRBV21-1 has pseudogene status. Ends included, the CDR3 has 14 residues. The CDR3 spells CASIDGLRSRPQHS.

In regard to this clonotype: It may be a read error: a sequence one base away is much more abundant. The rearrangement links TRBV5-1 to TRBJ1-5, with D possibly being TRBD1 (6 bases). CDR1 is SGHRS, CDR2 YFSETQ, per germline. This CDR3 contains 15 residues. V lost 1 base to trimming and J lost 2 bases, with 10 bases between them. In DNA form, the CDR3 reads TGCGCCAGCAGCTTGTGGGGGGCGTGCAATCAGCCCCAGCATTTT. Its protein product is CASSLWGACNQPQHF.

Comment on this clonotype: One junction end does not reproduce the germline sequence, and a read error may be involved. This sequence joins TRBV6-1 and TRBJ1-2; D is unclear. Germline values: CDR1 MNHNS, CDR2 SASEGT. There are 16 residues in the CDR3. The CDR3: CANSEPPTFGPYGYTF. For the CDR3, the DNA is TGTGCCAACAGTGAACCGCCTACCTTCGGGCCCTATGGCTACACCTTC.

This clonotype is medium-sized (0.01 to 0.1%) by share. V usage is TRBV29-1 and J usage is TRBJ1-5; D gene unclear. Trimming removed 3 bases from V and 7 bases from J, with 13 bases in between. The CDR3 covers 13 residues. CDR1 SQVTM and CDR2 ANQGSEA come from the germline V gene. CDR3 coding DNA: TGCAGCGTTGAGTGTGCCTCCCGCCAGCCCCAGCATTTT. It is translated as CSVECASRQPQHF.